Below are 30 T cell receptor beta chains sequenced from a single sample in a study of shared clonotypes between healthy human individuals. Profiled with immunoSEQ multiplex PCR; TCRdb holds only in-frame clones, not every one. There are a few hundred thousand clones in the sample; more than 75% occur only once, and 15% to 20% lies in the top ten. Input material: memory CD8+ T cells sorted from blood. Subset specified: CD45RO+ cells pooled with CCR7-negative TemRA cells. The receptors were gathered from a man younger than 35 in good health.

The sample holds many counts of this clone. The chain has TRBV7-6 and TRBJ2-7; D may correspond to TRBD1 or TRBD2 (6 bases each). V was pared by 10 bases and J by 4 bases, with 17 bases between. The CDR3 is 13 amino acids. Germline-derived CDR1 and CDR2 are SGHVS and FNYEAQ. The CDR3 sequence is CATGAGVMYEQYF. In DNA form, the CDR3 reads TGTGCCACGGGGGCAGGGGTTATGTACGAGCAGTACTTC.

The rearrangement joins TRBV6-5 to TRBJ2-1, with TRBD2 matching over 8 bases. CDR1 and CDR2 (germline): MNHEY, SVGAGI. The CDR3 is 15 residues long. Trimming removed 2 bases from V and 9 bases from J; junction bases left unmatched: 9. DNA of the CDR3: TGTGCCAGCAGTTACGTGTGGAGCGGGAGTGGTGAGCAGTTCTTC. Residues: CASSYVWSGSGEQFF.

This clone has more than one count but fewer than ten. CDR3 sequence (DNA): TGTGCCAGCAGCTTGGAGGGGGGCCACTATGGCTACACCTTC. The encoded protein is CASSLEGGHYGYTF. The J gene is TRBJ1-2, the V gene TRBV5-4, with D possibly matching TRBD1 (6 bases). Germline values: CDR1 SGHNT, CDR2 YYREEE (reference sequence). V was cut by 0 bases and J by 3 bases, with 9 bases left in between. The CDR3 length is 14 residues.

The chain links TRBV29-1 to TRBJ1-2, with unresolved D. This CDR3 has 12 amino acids. Trimming stripped 3 bases from V and 1 base from J, with 6 bases between. Germline V CDR1 and CDR2: SQVTM, ANQGSEA. DNA of the CDR3: TGCAGCGTTGAGGGTAATAACTATGGCTACACCTTC. Its translation: CSVEGNNYGYTF.

The chain couples TRBV4-1 to TRBJ2-3; D unclear. The germline V gene has CDR1 MGHRA and CDR2 YSYEKL. Trimming took off 0 bases at V and 8 bases at J, with 12 bases between the two ends. This CDR3 is 14 amino acids long. CDR3 sequence: CASSQDPVSGTQYF. The CDR3 DNA reads TGCGCCAGCAGCCAAGATCCGGTGAGTGGTACGCAGTATTTT.

The chain carries TRBV6-5 and TRBJ2-1, with D uncertain. The CDR3 sequence is 12 residues long. Per the germline V gene, CDR1 is MNHEY and CDR2 is SVGAGI. Trimming left V 4 bases short and J 4 bases short, with 5 bases between. The CDR3 DNA follows: TGTGCCAGCAGTTTCGGTTACAATGAGCAGTTCTTC. This codes for CASSFGYNEQFF.

The rearrangement joins TRBV19 to TRBJ2-1; the D is unclear. V was pared by 5 bases and J by 4 bases, with 9 bases between. Germline V gene sequence: CDR1 LNHDA, CDR2 SQIVND (reference sequence). CDR3 length equals 13 residues. The chain's CDR3 is CASSFGRYNEQFF. Written as DNA, the CDR3 is TGTGCCAGTAGTTTTGGACGTTACAATGAGCAGTTCTTC.

The genes are TRBV2 and TRBJ2-1, with unresolved D. CDR1 and CDR2 (germline): SNHLY, FYNNEI. This CDR3 has 13 residues. The V end lost 5 bases, the J end lost 6 bases, and 11 bases lay between the germline ends. CDR3 amino acids: CASSFWTVNEQFF. The CDR3, as DNA: TGTGCCAGCAGTTTTTGGACCGTCAATGAGCAGTTCTTC.

The chain recombines TRBV19 with TRBJ1-1; D uncertain. Trimming removed 10 bases at V and 1 base at J, with 10 bases between. The germline gives CDR1 LNHDA, CDR2 SQIVND (reference sequence). The CDR3 consists of 12 residues. The CDR3 region is CATKEGNTEAFF. The CDR3 DNA is TGTGCCACTAAGGAGGGGAACACTGAAGCTTTCTTT. Complete variable domain (other parts from reference TRBV19 and TRBJ1-1): DGGITQSPKYLFRKEGQNVTLSCEQNLNHDAMYWYRQDPGQGLRLIYYSQIVNDFQKGDIAEGYSVSREKKESFPLTVTSAQKNPTAFYLCATKEGNTEAFFGQGTRLTVV.

Many counts were recorded for this clone. The chain carries TRBV29-1 and TRBJ1-3; 8 nucleotides agree with TRBD1. Germline assignment: CDR1 SQVTM and CDR2 ANQGSEA. V lost 3 bases and J lost 1; bases outside the gene matches: 5. The length of the CDR3 is 15 residues. CDR3 loop: CSVDPGTGSGNTIYF. The CDR3 DNA sequence: TGCAGCGTTGACCCCGGGACAGGATCTGGAAACACCATATATTTT.

The sample holds one count of this clone. The chain uses TRBV28 and TRBJ2-7; a possible D gene is TRBD1 (6 bases). From germline, CDR1 is MDHEN and CDR2 SYDVKM. With 6 bases removed from V and 0 bases from J, the gap between germline ends came to 15 bases. The CDR3 length is 15 residues. The CDR3 protein is CASSSTGMSSYEQYF. As DNA, the CDR3 is TGTGCCAGCAGCAGCACAGGGATGAGCTCCTACGAGCAGTACTTC.

The V gene is TRBV7-9, the J gene TRBJ1-5; D unresolved. Germline CDR1 and CDR2: SEHNR and FQNEAQ (reference sequence). The CDR3 length is 14 residues. The V end lost 5 bases, the J end lost 4 bases, and 12 bases lay between the germline ends. CDR3 nucleotides: TGTGCCAGCAGCCCCGGGTCTTTAAATCAGCCCCAGCATTTT. Translation: CASSPGSLNQPQHF.

This sequence joins TRBV27 and TRBJ1-2, with a possible D match to TRBD1 (6 bases). V was pared by 2 bases and J by 6 bases, with 13 bases between. Looked up from germline, CDR1 is MNHEY and CDR2 is SMNVEV (reference sequence). The CDR3 covers 14 residues. CDR3 residues: CASSLTGTLDGYTF. The CDR3 DNA reads as TGTGCCAGCAGTTTAACAGGGACCCTAGATGGCTACACCTTC.

This clone was counted between two and nine times. The chain carries TRBV2 and TRBJ1-2; TRBD1 agrees at 8 bases. From germline, CDR1 is SNHLY and CDR2 FYNNEI. The junction had 6 bases not matched to a gene; V was cut back by 8 bases and J by 4 bases. CDR3 length: 13 amino acids. The chain's CDR3 is CASLDRGGYGYTF. The CDR3 DNA reads TGTGCCAGCCTTGACAGGGGCGGCTATGGCTACACCTTC.

The V call is TRBV11-3, the J call TRBJ2-7, with D possibly being TRBD2 (5 bases). V lost 6 bases and J lost 0, with 18 bases in between. CDR3 length: 16 residues. Germline V CDR1 and CDR2: SGHNT, YENEEA. The CDR3 sequence is CASRSPWAGSSYEQYF. CDR3 bases: TGTGCCAGCAGATCCCCCTGGGCGGGCAGCTCCTACGAGCAGTACTTC.

This clone was counted between two and nine times. The V gene is TRBV14, the J gene TRBJ2-1, with 7 positions matching TRBD2. Germline V gene lookup returns CDR1 SGHDN and CDR2 FVKESK. J lost 9 bases, V lost 2 bases, and 10 bases had no gene match. The CDR3 consists of 15 residues. Written as DNA, the CDR3 is TGTGCCAGCAGCCAACGGCGGGAGACGGTTCCTGAGCAGTTCTTC. Protein product: CASSQRRETVPEQFF.

The chain uses TRBV6-5 and TRBJ2-3; D unresolved. In germline, CDR1 is MNHEY, CDR2 SVGAGI. Trimming shortened V by 0 bases and J by 1 base, and 5 bases separated the two germline ends. This CDR3 spans 14 amino acids. Here the CDR3 reads CASSYSGGTDTQYF. For the CDR3, the DNA is TGTGCCAGCAGTTACTCCGGCGGCACAGATACGCAGTATTTT.

The V call is TRBV19, the J call TRBJ1-4; the D gene is possibly TRBD1 (5 bases). V lost 6 bases and J lost 5, with 10 bases in between. The length of the CDR3 is 13 residues. Germline V gives CDR1 LNHDA, CDR2 SQIVND (reference sequence). CDR3 sequence (DNA): TGTGCCAGTAGGGACATTTCGAATGAAAAACTGTTTTTT. Amino acids: CASRDISNEKLFF.

The chain is built from TRBV9 and TRBJ2-1, with D possibly being TRBD1 or TRBD2 (6 bases each). This CDR3 is 12 amino acids long. The V gene lost 0 bases and the J gene lost 10 bases, with 8 bases spanning the gap. From germline, CDR1 is SGDLS and CDR2 YYNGEE. The CDR3 loop reads CASSVVGGEQFF. CDR3 DNA sequence: TGTGCCAGCAGCGTAGTAGGGGGGGAGCAGTTCTTC.

The chain's CDR3 is CAISPVYGGREQFF. CDR3 bases: TGTGCCATCAGCCCCGTCTATGGGGGCCGCGAGCAGTTCTTC. V usage is TRBV10-3 and J usage is TRBJ2-1; the D gene is possibly TRBD1 (6 bases). Germline assignment: CDR1 ENHRY and CDR2 SYGVKD. V was shortened by 6 bases and J by 10 bases, with 19 bases between the two germline ends. There are 14 residues in the CDR3.

This chain connects TRBV30 to TRBJ1-1; 9 bases fit TRBD1. CDR3 length: 15 residues. From germline, CDR1 is GTSNPN and CDR2 SVGIG (reference sequence). The ends lost 2 bases at V and 5 bases at J; junction bases unmatched: 9. CDR3 loop: CAWSTPTGGRTEAFF. Written as DNA, the CDR3 is TGTGCCTGGAGTACCCCGACAGGGGGACGAACTGAAGCTTTCTTT.

V usage is TRBV27 and J usage is TRBJ2-3; TRBD2 aligns across 10 bases. The trim removed 4 bases at V and 0 bases at J, leaving 13 bases unmatched. The CDR3 consists of 19 residues. Germline V gene lookup returns CDR1 MNHEY and CDR2 SMNVEV (reference sequence). The CDR3 sequence is CASSWTGGLADPSTDTQYF. The CDR3 DNA is TGTGCCAGCAGTTGGACGGGAGGACTAGCGGACCCTAGCACAGATACGCAGTATTTT.

The J gene is TRBJ1-2, the V gene TRBV14; 7 bases line up with TRBD1. CDR1 and CDR2 from the germline V gene are SGHDN and FVKESK. The CDR3 extends over 15 amino acids. Trimming took 4 bases from V and 2 from J; bases not matched to a gene: 7. The CDR3 loop is CASSRKGQLNYGYTF. The CDR3 DNA reads as TGTGCCAGCAGCCGAAAGGGACAGCTAAACTATGGCTACACCTTC. The full variable domain, completed using reference TRBV14 and TRBJ1-2, is EAGVTQFPSHSVIEKGQTVTLRCDPISGHDNLYWYRRVMGKEIKFLLHFVKESKQDESGMPNNRFLAERTGGTYSTLKVQPAELEDSGVYFCASSRKGQLNYGYTFGSGTRLTVV.

This clone was seen more than once but under ten times. The J gene is TRBJ2-7, the V gene TRBV7-6, with TRBD2 identical over 8 bases. Unmatched junction bases numbered 6, after V lost 1 base and J lost 7 bases. Germline V gene data show CDR1 as SGHVS and CDR2 as FNYEAQ. The CDR3 contains 14 residues. DNA for the CDR3: TGTGCCAGCAGCTTAGGGAGCGGGAGCTGGGAGCAGTACTTC. Protein sequence: CASSLGSGSWEQYF.

This chain connects TRBV5-1 to TRBJ2-7, with TRBD1 matching 7 bases. V dropped 6 bases and J dropped 4; count of bases not matched to a gene: 7. CDR3 length: 13 amino acids. Looked up from germline, CDR1 is SGHRS and CDR2 is YFSETQ. In DNA form, the CDR3 reads TGCGCCAGCATCTCGGGACAGCGTTACGAGCAGTACTTC. It codes for CASISGQRYEQYF.

The CDR3 here is CASSEGAWTEAFF. The CDR3 DNA follows: TGTGCCAGCAGCGAGGGCGCGTGGACTGAAGCTTTCTTT. The rearrangement joins TRBV11-3 to TRBJ1-1; D gene ambiguous. The CDR3 length is 13 residues. Germline V lookup: CDR1 SGHNT, CDR2 YENEEA. Trimming took 5 bases from V and 5 from J, leaving 12 bases between them.

As concerns this clone: Within the sample, other DNA sequences also encode this same CDR3. The gene calls are TRBV27 and TRBJ2-7; D might be TRBD2 (5 bases). V was shortened by 5 bases and J by 0 bases, with 11 bases between the two germline ends. This CDR3 comprises 14 residues. CDR1 is MNHEY and CDR2 is SMNVEV in the germline V gene (reference sequence). The CDR3 coding sequence is TGTGCCAGCAGTCTAGTGGGGAGCTCCTACGAGCAGTACTTC. It yields the protein CASSLVGSSYEQYF.

This clone was detected many times. V is TRBV4-3 and J is TRBJ2-1, with 11 bases that match TRBD2. CDR3 length: 19 amino acids. Losses at the gene ends were 0 bases for V and 5 bases for J; bases not matched to a gene: 12. CDR1 and CDR2 (germline): LGHNA, YSLEER. The CDR3: CASSQDPGGSGRAHNEQFF. For the CDR3, the DNA is TGCGCCAGCAGCCAAGATCCGGGGGGTAGCGGGAGGGCCCACAATGAGCAGTTCTTC.

CDR3 residues: CASSESLSILDEQFF. The CDR3 DNA reads TGCGCCAGCAGTGAAAGTTTGTCCATATTGGATGAGCAGTTCTTC. The chain combines TRBV10-2 with TRBJ2-1; unclear D gene. Germline V gene lookup returns CDR1 WSHSY and CDR2 SAAADI. V was pared by 3 bases and J by 8 bases, with 17 bases between. The CDR3 spans 15 residues.

This chain joins TRBV27 and TRBJ2-3; tentatively, D is TRBD2 (6 bases). The CDR3 sequence is 14 residues long. The V end was cut by 2 bases, the J end by 5 bases, with 11 bases between. The germline V gene has CDR1 MNHEY and CDR2 SMNVEV (reference sequence). This chain's CDR3 is CASSLGGNGDTQYF. DNA for the CDR3: TGTGCCAGCAGTTTAGGCGGGAACGGAGATACGCAGTATTTT.